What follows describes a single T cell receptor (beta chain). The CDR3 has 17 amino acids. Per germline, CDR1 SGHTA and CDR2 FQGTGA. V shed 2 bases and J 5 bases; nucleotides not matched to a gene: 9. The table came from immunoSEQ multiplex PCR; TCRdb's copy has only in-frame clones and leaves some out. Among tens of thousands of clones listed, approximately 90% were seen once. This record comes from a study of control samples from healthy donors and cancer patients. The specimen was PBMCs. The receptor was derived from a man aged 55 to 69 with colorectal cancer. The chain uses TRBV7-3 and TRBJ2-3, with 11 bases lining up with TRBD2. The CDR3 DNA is TGTGCCAGCAGCTTAGGGTCGGGACTAGCGGTGGGAGATACGCAGTATTTT. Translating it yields CASSLGSGLAVGDTQYF.